This T cell receptor (beta chain) was recovered during a study of human T cells and chemical hapten exposure. This CDR3 comprises 15 residues. CDR1 and CDR2 from the germline V gene are DFQATT and SNEGSKA (reference sequence). With 5 bases removed from V and 2 bases from J, the gap between germline ends came to 16 bases. TCRdb re-derived calls from the RACE reads in MiXCR, one entry per CDR3 protein. The sample includes a few hundred thousand distinct CDR3 sequences, around 6% seen only once; the top ten take around 5.6%. Time point given: patch test 2, 6 weeks after DPC sensitization. The treatment here: therapeutic diphenylcyclopropenone sensitization with weekly scalp DPC.

This rearrangement joins TRBV20-1 to TRBJ1-5; D is uncertain. The sequence derives from a young woman with alopecia areata. Some clones in this sample may be carry-over from other donors' samples. The material was whole blood, obtained in connection with sensitization to the hapten diphenylcyclopropenone (DPC). This chain's CDR3 is CSAFLSGRGNQPQHF. The CDR3 bases are TGCAGTGCTTTTTTATCGGGTAGAGGCAATCAGCCCCAGCATTTT.